This T cell receptor (beta chain) was captured in a study of T cells after posttransplantation cyclophosphamide. Broader study findings: Recipient CMV seropositivity and CMV reactivation strongly tracked TRB clonality. Skin or GI-infiltrating T cells shared few TRB sequences with blood.

Peripheral blood was collected from the related graft donor on the marrow donation day. This clone was seen at least ten times. Its specificity is unknown. Libraries were prepared by immunoSEQ multiplex PCR; TCRdb keeps only in-frame clonotypes and omits some of them. This sample comprises 35,000 to 45,000 clones, none seen once only. J lost 7 bases, V lost 4 bases, and 7 bases had no gene match. This CDR3 contains 16 residues. Germline values: CDR1 SGHRS, CDR2 YFSETQ. J is TRBJ2-1 and V is TRBV5-1, with 14 bases aligning to TRBD2. Input material: PBMCs. The TCR was taken from a man aged 35-49 years in good health, CMV-negative, and a related stem cell transplant donor. The CDR3 bases are TGCGCCAGCAGCATCGGGACTAGCGGGAGACGGAATGAGCAGTTCTTC. This codes for CASSIGTSGRRNEQFF. Full variable domain (rest looked up from reference TRBV5-1 and TRBJ2-1): KAGVTQTPRYLIKTRGQQVTLSCSPISGHRSVSWYQQTPGQGLQFLFEYFSETQRNKGNFPGRFSGRQFSNSRSEMNVSTLELGDSALYLCASSIGTSGRRNEQFFGPGTRLTVL.